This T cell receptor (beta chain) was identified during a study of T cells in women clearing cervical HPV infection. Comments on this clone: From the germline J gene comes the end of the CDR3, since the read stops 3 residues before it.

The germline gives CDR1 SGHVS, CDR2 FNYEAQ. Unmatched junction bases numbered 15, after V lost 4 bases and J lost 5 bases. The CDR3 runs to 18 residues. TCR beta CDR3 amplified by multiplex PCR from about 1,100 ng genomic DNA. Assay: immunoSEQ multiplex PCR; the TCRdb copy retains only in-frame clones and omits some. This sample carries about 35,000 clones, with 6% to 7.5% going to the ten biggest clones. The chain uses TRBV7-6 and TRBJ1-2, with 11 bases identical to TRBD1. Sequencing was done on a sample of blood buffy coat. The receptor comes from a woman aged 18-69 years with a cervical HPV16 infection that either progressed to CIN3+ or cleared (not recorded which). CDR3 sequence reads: CASSSLSRTGGEGYGYTF. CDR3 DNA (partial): TGTGCCAGCAGCTCCCTATCACGGACAGGGGGCGAGGGGTATGGC.